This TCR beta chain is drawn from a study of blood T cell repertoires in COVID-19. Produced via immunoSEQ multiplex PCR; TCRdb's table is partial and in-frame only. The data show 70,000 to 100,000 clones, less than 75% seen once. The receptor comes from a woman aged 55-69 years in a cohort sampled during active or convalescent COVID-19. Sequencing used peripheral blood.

The CDR3 is CASSEEGRTEAFF. CDR3 coding DNA: TGTGCCAGCAGTGAAGAGGGGCGCACTGAAGCTTTCTTT. V and J are TRBV2 and TRBJ1-1, with a possible D match to TRBD1 (5 bases). The CDR3 is 13 amino acids. CDR1 SNHLY and CDR2 FYNNEI come from the germline V gene. Trimming pared 1 base from V and 4 bases from J, leaving 7 bases between.